A single T cell receptor (beta chain) is shown here with its context. It has no known antigen specificity. Base qualities are not at hand, and no much larger clone is one base apart. With a median age of around 52 years (range roughly 20-80) and 55% female, the healthy controls consisted of 20 blood donors whose buffy coats were used. CD4+ and CD8+ cells were isolated by positive magnetic bead selection on an AutoMACS, and purity was checked by flow cytometry. Peripheral blood mononuclear cells were isolated by Ficoll-Paque PLUS density gradient separation. Nucleospin Tissue or Tissue XS kits were used to extract DNA from CD4-enriched, CD8-enriched or PBMC samples, and a Qubit 2.0 fluorometer was used for quantification. Genomic DNA underwent TCRB CDR3 sequencing using the immunoSEQ assay. As for how the authors treated the data: Only productive TCRB rearrangements were included in the analyses. A clone was defined by a unique TCRB CDR3 sequence, and clonality was computed as a productive clonality index based on Shannon entropy. Repertoire overlap between two samples was calculated from the template counts of each clone relative to total templates per sample. V-gene usage measured by flow cytometry correlated with TCRB sequencing V-gene usage, with a Spearman r of roughly 0.67. In TCRdb, the immuneACCESS table is reduced to in-frame sequences with V and J assigned. These tables do not hold every clone; where another copy was compared, an unresolved V gene accounts for under half, and the others remain unexplained. Clonal size and the V and J genes are those of that table, whereas D and trimming came from the DNA. The sample table shows about 7,000 clones, and about three fifths are seen once. Of the sample, 20% to 25% is held by the ten largest clones.

These data originate in a study of somatic mutations in cytotoxic T cells in rheumatoid arthritis (dated by TCRdb to 2017 to 2019). Study-level background: A FACSAria II or Sony SH800 was used to flow-sort some V beta antibody-stained T-cell populations at nearly 100% purity, and TCRB sequencing was also done on sorted V beta1+ cells. Median age was essentially the same in the patient group and the control group. Whether expanded CD8+ T-cell clones in untreated, newly diagnosed rheumatoid arthritis carry somatic mutations was the study question, and clonality was characterized with TCRB deep sequencing. TCRB deep sequencing covered roughly 60 patients with rheumatoid arthritis along with 15 to 25 healthy controls.

Study-wide findings and limitations: Rheumatoid arthritis patients and age-matched healthy controls did not significantly differ in CD8+ T-cell clonality. In about an eighth of the roughly 60 patients, more than 20% of CD8+ cells belonged to the largest CD8+ clone, while several identical CD8+ TCRB sequences were shared between blood and synovial fluid. Viral specificity could not be ruled out by absence from virus-specific databases, and the antigen targets of the expanded CD8+ clones remained unknown. In patients, CD8+ clonality rose with age (Spearman r=0.49), which was not the case in healthy controls.

The TCR comes from a middle-aged woman in good health. Sequences were obtained from CD8+ T cells sorted from blood.

The DNA sequence is TGTGCCAGCAGCTGGGGGAGGACTGAAGCTTTCTTT. This yields the protein CASSWGRTEAFF. This receptor chain uses TRBV5-6 and TRBJ1-1; D gene: possibly TRBD1, on 5 matching bases. CDR1 SGHDT and CDR2 YYEEEE were looked up in the germline V gene. V lost 3 bases and J lost 5 bases; the stretch between them is 8 bases long. The CDR3 has 12 amino acids, counting the end cysteine and phenylalanine. CDR3 DNA only is kept here, 36 bases in frame from base 1.